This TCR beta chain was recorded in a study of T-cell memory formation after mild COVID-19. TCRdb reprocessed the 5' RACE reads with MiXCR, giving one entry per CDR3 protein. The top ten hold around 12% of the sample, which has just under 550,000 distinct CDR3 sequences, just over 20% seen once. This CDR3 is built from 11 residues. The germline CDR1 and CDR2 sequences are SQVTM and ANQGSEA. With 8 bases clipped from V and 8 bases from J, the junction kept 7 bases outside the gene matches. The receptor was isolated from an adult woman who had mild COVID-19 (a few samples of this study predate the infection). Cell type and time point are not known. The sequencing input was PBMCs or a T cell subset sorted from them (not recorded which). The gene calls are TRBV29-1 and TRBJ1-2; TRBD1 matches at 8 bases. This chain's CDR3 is CSTQGAGGYTF. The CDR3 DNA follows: TGCAGCACGCAGGGGGCAGGAGGCTACACCTTC.